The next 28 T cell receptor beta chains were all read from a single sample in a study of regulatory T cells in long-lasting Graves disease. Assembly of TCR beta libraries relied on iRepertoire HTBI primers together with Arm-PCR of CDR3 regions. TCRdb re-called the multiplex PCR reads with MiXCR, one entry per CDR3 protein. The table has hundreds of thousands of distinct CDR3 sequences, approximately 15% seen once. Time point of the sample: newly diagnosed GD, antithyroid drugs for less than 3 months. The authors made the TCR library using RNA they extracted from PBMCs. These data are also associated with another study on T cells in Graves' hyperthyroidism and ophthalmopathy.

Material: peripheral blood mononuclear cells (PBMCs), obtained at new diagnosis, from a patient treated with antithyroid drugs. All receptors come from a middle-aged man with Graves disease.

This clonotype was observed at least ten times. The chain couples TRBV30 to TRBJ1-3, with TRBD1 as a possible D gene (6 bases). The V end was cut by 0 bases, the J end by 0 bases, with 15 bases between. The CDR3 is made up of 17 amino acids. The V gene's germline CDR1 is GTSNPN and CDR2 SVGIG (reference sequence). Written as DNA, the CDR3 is TGTGCCTGGAGTGTGCTGGACAGTGAATTCTCTGGAAACACCATATATTTT. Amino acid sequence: CAWSVLDSEFSGNTIYF.

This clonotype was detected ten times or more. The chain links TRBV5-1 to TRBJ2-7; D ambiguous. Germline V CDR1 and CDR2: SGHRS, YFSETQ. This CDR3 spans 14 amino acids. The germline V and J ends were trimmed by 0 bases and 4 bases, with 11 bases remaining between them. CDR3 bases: TGCGCCAGCAGCTTGGAGGTCGGATCATACGAGCAGTACTTC. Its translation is CASSLEVGSYEQYF.

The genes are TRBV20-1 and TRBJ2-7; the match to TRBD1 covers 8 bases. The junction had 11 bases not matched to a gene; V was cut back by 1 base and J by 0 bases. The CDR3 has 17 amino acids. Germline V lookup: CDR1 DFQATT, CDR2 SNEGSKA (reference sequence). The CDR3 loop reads CSARGAGGRVASYEQYF. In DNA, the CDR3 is TGCAGTGCTAGAGGGGCAGGGGGCCGAGTCGCCTCCTACGAGCAGTACTTC.

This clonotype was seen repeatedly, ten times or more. DNA for the CDR3: TGCAGTGCCCGGGACTGGACATCCTACGAGCAGTACTTC. Amino acids: CSARDWTSYEQYF. The chain has TRBV20-1 and TRBJ2-7; tentative D call: TRBD2 (6 bases). Between the trimmed V and J ends, which lost 6 bases and 1 base, there was a span of 13 bases. CDR3 size: 13 residues. Germline V gives CDR1 DFQATT, CDR2 SNEGSKA (reference sequence).

CDR3 sequence reads: CASSLKFGPSGPTDTQYF. The CDR3 DNA follows: TGTGCCAGCAGCTTAAAGTTTGGCCCTAGCGGCCCCACAGATACGCAGTATTTT. The chain has TRBV11-1 and TRBJ2-3; 7 nucleotides align to TRBD2. The J segment lost 2 bases and the V segment lost 2 bases, leaving 13 bases of the junction unmatched. CDR1 is SGHAT, CDR2 FQDESV, per germline (reference sequence). The CDR3 has 18 residues.

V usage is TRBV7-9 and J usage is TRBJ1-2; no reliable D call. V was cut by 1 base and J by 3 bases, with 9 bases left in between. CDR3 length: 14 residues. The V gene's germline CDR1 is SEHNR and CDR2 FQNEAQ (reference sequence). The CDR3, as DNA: TGTGCCAGCAGCTTAGATTTCGTGTACTATGGCTACACCTTC. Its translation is CASSLDFVYYGYTF.

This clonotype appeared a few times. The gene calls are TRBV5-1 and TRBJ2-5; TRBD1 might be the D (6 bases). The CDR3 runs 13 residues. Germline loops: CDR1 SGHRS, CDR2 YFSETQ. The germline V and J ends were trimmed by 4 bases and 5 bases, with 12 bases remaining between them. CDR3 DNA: TGCGCCAGCAGCGAACAGGGATCGGAGACCCAGTACTTC. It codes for CASSEQGSETQYF.

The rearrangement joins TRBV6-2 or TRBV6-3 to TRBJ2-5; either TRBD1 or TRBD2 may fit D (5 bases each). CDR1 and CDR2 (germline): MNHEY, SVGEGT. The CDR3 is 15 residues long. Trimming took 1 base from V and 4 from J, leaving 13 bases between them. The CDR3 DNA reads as TGTGCCAGCAGTTACTTATCGAGGGGTACAGAGACCCAGTACTTC. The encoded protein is CASSYLSRGTETQYF.

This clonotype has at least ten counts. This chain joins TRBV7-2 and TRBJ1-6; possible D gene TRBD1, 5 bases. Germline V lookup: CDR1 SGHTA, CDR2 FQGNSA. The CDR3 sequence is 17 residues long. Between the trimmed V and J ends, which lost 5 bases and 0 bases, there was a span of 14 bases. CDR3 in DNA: TGTGCCAGCAGCCCGCGGGGCACAAGCTCCTATAATTCACCCCTCCACTTT. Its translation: CASSPRGTSSYNSPLHF.

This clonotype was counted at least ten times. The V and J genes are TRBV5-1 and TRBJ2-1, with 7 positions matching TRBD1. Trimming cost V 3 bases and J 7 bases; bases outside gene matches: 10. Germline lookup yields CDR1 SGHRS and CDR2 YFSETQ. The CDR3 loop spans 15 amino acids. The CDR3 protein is CASSSLGTVGNEQFF. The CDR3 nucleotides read TGCGCCAGCAGCTCCCTGGGGACAGTTGGAAATGAGCAGTTCTTC.

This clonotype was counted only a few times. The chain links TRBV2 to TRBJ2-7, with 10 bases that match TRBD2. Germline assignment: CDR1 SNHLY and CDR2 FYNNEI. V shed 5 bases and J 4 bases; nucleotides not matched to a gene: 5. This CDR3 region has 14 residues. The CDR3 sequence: CASSSGGAVYEQYF. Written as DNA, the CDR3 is TGTGCCAGCAGTAGCGGGGGGGCCGTTTACGAGCAGTACTTC.

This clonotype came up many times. CDR3 region: CASREGWWEAKNIQYF. The CDR3 DNA sequence: TGCGCCAGTCGTGAAGGGTGGTGGGAGGCCAAAAACATTCAGTACTTC. This chain connects TRBV10-1 to TRBJ2-4; D is perhaps TRBD2 (5 bases). Germline lookup yields CDR1 WNHNN and CDR2 SYGVQD (reference sequence). The CDR3 is 16 residues long. Trimming removed 9 bases from V and 1 base from J, with 19 bases in between.

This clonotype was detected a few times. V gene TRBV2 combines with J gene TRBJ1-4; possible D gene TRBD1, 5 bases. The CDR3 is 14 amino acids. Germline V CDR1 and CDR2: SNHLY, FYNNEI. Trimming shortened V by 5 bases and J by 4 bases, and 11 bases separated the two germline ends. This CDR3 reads CASSKWGLNEKLFF. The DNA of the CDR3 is TGTGCCAGCAGTAAGTGGGGACTTAATGAAAAACTGTTTTTT. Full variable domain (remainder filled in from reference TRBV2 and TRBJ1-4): EPEVTQTPSHQVTQMGQEVILRCVPISNHLYFYWYRQILGQKVEFLVSFYNNEISEKSEIFDDQFSVERPDGSNFTLKIRSTKLEDSAMYFCASSKWGLNEKLFFGSGTQLSVL.

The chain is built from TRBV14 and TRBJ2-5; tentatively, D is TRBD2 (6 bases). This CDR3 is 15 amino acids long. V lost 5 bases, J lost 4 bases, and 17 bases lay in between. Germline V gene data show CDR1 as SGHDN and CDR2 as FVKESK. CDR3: CASSASLAGVETQYF. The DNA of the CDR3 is TGTGCCAGCAGCGCATCACTAGCCGGAGTAGAGACCCAGTACTTC.

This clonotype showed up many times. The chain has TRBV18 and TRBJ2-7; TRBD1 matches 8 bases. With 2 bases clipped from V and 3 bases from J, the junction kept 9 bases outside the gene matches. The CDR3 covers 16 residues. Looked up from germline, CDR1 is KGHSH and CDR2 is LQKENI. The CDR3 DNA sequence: TGTGCCAGCTCACCAGTTCGGCAGGGGGCAGGCTACGAGCAGTACTTC. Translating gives CASSPVRQGAGYEQYF.

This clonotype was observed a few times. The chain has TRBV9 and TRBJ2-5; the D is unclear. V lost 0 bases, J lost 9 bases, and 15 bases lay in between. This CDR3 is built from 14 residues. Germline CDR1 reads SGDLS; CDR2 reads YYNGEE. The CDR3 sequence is CASSVGKAQVAQYF. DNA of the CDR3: TGTGCCAGCAGCGTAGGAAAGGCCCAAGTGGCCCAGTACTTC.

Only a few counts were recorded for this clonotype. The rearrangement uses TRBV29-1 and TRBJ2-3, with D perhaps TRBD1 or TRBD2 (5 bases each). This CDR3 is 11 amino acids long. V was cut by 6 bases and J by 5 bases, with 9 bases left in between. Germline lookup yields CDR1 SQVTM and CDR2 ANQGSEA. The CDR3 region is CSVGDVDTQYF. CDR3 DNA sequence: TGCAGCGTGGGGGACGTAGATACGCAGTATTTT.

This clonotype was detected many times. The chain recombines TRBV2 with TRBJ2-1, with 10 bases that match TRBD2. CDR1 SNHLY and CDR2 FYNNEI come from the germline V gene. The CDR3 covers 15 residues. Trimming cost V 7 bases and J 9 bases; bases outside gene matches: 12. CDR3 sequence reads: CASKPGQRGGGEQFF. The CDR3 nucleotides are TGTGCCAGCAAACCCGGCCAGCGGGGGGGCGGTGAGCAGTTCTTC.

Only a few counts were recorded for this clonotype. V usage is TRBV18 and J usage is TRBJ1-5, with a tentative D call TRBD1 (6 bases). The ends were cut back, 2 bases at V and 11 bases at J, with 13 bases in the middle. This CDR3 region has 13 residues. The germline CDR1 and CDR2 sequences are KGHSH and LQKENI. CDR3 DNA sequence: TGTGCCAGCTCACCAGGCAGGGGAGAGGCCCAGCATTTT. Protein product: CASSPGRGEAQHF.

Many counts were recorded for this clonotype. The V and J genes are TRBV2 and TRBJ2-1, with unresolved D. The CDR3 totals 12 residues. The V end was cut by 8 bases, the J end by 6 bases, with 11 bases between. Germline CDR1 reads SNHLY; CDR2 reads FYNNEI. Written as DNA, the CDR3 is TGTGCCAGCTCCAAAGGTGGCAATGAGCAGTTCTTC. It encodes CASSKGGNEQFF.

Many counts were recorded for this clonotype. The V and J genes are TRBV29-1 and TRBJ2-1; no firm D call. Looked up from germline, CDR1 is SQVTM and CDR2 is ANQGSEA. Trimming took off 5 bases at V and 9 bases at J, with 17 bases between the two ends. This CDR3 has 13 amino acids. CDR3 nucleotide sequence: TGCAGCGTTCCAATGGGGTCTTATGGTGAGCAGTTCTTC. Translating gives CSVPMGSYGEQFF.

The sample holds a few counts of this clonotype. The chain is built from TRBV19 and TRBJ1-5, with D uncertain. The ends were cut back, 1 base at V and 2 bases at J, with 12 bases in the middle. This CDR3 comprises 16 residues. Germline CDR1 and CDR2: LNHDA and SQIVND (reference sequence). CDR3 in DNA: TGTGCCAGTAGTATAGGAGGAGGGATCGGCAATCAGCCCCAGCATTTT. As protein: CASSIGGGIGNQPQHF.

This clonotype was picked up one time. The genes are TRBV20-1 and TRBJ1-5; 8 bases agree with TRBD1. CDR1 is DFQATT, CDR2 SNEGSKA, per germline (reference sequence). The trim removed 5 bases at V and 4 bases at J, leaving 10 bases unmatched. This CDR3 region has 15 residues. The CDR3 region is CSAAEQGGVNQPQHF. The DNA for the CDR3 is TGCAGTGCTGCGGAACAGGGGGGTGTTAATCAGCCCCAGCATTTT.

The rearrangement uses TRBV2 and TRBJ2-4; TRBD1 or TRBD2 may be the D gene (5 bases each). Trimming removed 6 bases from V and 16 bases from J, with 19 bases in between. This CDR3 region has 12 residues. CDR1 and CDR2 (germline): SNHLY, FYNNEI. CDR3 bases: TGTGCCAGCAGACCGTACGGGGCCGGAGAATACTTC. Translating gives CASRPYGAGEYF.

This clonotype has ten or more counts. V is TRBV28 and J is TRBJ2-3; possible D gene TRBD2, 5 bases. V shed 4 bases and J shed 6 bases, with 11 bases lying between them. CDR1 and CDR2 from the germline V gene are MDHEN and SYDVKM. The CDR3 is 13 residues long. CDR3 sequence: CASSWTGFDTQYF. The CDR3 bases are TGTGCCAGCAGTTGGACTGGTTTTGATACGCAGTATTTT.

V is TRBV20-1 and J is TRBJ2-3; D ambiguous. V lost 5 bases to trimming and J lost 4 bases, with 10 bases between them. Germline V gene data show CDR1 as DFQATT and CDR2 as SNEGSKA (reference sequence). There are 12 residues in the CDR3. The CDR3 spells CSASRLADTQYF. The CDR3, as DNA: TGCAGTGCTTCCCGACTTGCAGATACGCAGTATTTT.

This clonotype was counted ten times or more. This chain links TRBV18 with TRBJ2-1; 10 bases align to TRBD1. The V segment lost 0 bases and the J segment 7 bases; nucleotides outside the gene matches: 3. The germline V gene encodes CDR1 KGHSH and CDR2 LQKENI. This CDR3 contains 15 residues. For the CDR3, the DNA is TGTGCCAGCTCACCACCGGGACAGGGGAGGAATGAGCAGTTCTTC. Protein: CASSPPGQGRNEQFF.

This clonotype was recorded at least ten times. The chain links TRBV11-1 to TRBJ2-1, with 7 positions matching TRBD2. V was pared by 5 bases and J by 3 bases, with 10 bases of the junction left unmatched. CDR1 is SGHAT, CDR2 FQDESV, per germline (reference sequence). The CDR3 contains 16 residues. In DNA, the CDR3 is TGTGCCAGCAGCCAGCGACTAGCTGCCCTCTACAATGAGCAGTTCTTC. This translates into CASSQRLAALYNEQFF.